This T cell receptor (beta chain) was profiled in a study of blood T cell repertoires in COVID-19. Study-level background: PBMCs, B-cell-depleted T cells, or T cells provided the cDNA or gDNA that made up the material.

Per the study methods: Nucleated cell number was recorded as an estimate derived from reference gene primer amplification. The data were produced by immunoSEQ multiplex PCR, yet TCRdb's version contains in-frame clones alone and is incomplete. V and J calls and clone size come straight from that table; D and trimming were deduced from the DNA. This sample has around 200,000 clones; about 80% occur once, and the top ten carry approximately 2.6%. This CDR3 region has 12 residues. The germline V and J ends were trimmed by 0 bases and 11 bases, with 11 bases remaining between them. Germline V gene lookup returns CDR1 SGHDT and CDR2 YYEEEE.

The receptor's source is a human donor with acute or convalescent COVID-19. The donor label of this sample is uncertain. The sample taken for sequencing was peripheral blood. V usage is TRBV5-6 and J usage is TRBJ1-1; D is perhaps TRBD1 (5 bases). CDR3 residues: CASSLARKGAFF. In DNA, the CDR3 is TGTGCCAGCAGCTTGGCCCGGAAGGGGGCTTTCTTT.